Sequencing of this TCR beta chain was carried out in a study of cytomegalovirus exposure and HLA in healthy donors. Amplification used 60 Vbeta primers and 13 Jbeta primers. Repertoires were generated with immunoSEQ multiplex PCR, while TCRdb's copy carries only in-frame clones and drops some. Counted here are about 43,000 clones, 63% occurring once; the ten biggest clones make up about 12%. As concerns this clone: Its cognate antigen is unknown.

Study-wide results and limits: In a later analysis, TCR beta V- and J-gene trimming showed a link to a missense DCLRE1C variant. In a later analysis, HLA-C alleles had the fewest associated TCRs, DRB1 alleles the most.

Per the germline V gene, CDR1 is GTSNPN and CDR2 is SVGIG (reference sequence). The CDR3 is 11 amino acids. The receptor's source is a man in his 60s in good health and CMV-seropositive. The specimen was PBMCs. The rearrangement joins TRBV30 to TRBJ2-5; possibly TRBD1 for D (5 bases). Gene TRBJ2-7 matches the end of the DNA better, so the J call may be wrong. CDR3 sequence reads: CAWSDRHEQYF. The CDR3 DNA reads TGTGCCTGGAGTGACAGGCACGAGCAGTACTTC.